This T cell receptor (beta chain) was captured by sequencing in a study of human T cells and chemical hapten exposure. On the study more broadly: Per-sample TCR yield variability stemmed mainly from small pooled library volume differences.

This clonotype was recorded once. TCRdb re-analysed the RACE reads in MiXCR, keeping a single row per CDR3 protein. The repertoire has under 200,000 distinct CDR3 sequences, roughly 25% of them found once; the top ten carry around 2.3%. Trimming removed 5 bases at V and 1 base at J, with 9 bases between. Germline CDR1 and CDR2: MGHRA and YSYEKL. The CDR3 sequence is 14 residues long. As for time point: patch test 3, about 24 weeks after DPC sensitization. Described treatment: therapeutic diphenylcyclopropenone sensitization with weekly scalp DPC. Before extraction, the whole blood was not fractionated, and total RNA was taken from it.

V and J are TRBV4-1 and TRBJ2-1; TRBD2 might be the D (6 bases). The sample was whole blood, taken in connection with sensitization to the hapten diphenylcyclopropenone (DPC). This receptor was identified in a woman in her late teens or twenties with alopecia areata. Some clones in this sample may be carry-over from other donors' samples. Here the CDR3 DNA reads TGCGCCAGCAGCTGGAGCGGGTCCTACAATGAGCAGTTCTTC. This codes for CASSWSGSYNEQFF.